This T cell receptor beta chain emerged from a study of OX40 agonist ivuxolimab in advanced cancers. Sequencing used immunoSEQ multiplex PCR; TCRdb keeps in-frame clones, though not all of them. The data hold around 99,000 clones, with roughly 89% observed a single time. This TCR was sampled from an adult with an advanced solid tumor such as melanoma, head and neck, liver or kidney cancer. The sample was CD4+ or CD8+ T cells sorted from blood, taken in a trial of the OX40 agonist ivuxolimab.

The CDR3 loop reads CASRLRGVSYNEQFF. CDR3 nucleotide sequence: TGTGCCAGTAGATTACGGGGCGTTTCCTACAATGAGCAGTTCTTC. The gene calls are TRBV19 and TRBJ2-1; D is perhaps TRBD1 or TRBD2 (5 bases each). The CDR3 loop spans 15 amino acids. The ends were cut back, 6 bases at V and 1 base at J, with 13 bases in the middle. The germline V gene has CDR1 LNHDA and CDR2 SQIVND (reference sequence).